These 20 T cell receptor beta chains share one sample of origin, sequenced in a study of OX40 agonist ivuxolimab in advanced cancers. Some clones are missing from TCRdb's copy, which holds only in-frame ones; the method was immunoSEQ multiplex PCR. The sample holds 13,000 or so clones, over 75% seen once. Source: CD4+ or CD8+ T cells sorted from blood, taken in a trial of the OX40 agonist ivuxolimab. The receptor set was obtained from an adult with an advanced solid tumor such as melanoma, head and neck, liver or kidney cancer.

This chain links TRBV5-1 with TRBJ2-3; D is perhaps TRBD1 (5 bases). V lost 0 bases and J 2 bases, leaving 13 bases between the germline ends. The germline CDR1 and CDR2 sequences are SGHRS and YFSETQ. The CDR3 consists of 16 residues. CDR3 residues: CASSLAGAANTDTQYF. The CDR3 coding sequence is TGCGCCAGCAGCTTGGCTGGGGCCGCGAACACAGATACGCAGTATTTT.

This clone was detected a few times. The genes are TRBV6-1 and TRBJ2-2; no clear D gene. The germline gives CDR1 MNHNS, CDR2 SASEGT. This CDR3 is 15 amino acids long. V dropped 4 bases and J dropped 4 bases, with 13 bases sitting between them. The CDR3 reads CASSAYGPGTGELFF. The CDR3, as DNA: TGTGCCAGCAGTGCTTACGGTCCGGGCACCGGGGAGCTGTTTTTT.

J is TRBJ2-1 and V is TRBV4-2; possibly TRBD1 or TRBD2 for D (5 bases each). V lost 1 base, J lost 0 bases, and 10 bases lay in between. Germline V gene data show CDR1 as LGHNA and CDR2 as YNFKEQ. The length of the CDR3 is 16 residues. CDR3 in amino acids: CASSQGGTSSYNEQFF. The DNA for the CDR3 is TGTGCCAGCAGCCAAGGGGGGACGAGCTCCTACAATGAGCAGTTCTTC.

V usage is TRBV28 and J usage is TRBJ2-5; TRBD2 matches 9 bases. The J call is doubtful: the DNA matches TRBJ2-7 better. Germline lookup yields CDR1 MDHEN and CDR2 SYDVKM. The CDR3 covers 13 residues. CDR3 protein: CASRLAGAYEQYF. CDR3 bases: TGTGCCAGCAGATTAGCGGGGGCCTACGAGCAGTACTTC.

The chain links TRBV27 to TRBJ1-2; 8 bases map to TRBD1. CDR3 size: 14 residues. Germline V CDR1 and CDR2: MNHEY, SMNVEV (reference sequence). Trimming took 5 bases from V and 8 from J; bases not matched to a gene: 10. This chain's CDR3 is CASSPQSDRVGYTF. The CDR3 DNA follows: TGTGCCAGCAGTCCACAATCGGACAGGGTCGGCTACACCTTC.

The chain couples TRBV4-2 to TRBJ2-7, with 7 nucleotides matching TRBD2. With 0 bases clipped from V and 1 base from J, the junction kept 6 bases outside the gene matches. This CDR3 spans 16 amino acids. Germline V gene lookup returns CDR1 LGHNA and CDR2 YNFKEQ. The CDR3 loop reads CASSQDQTSPSYEQYF. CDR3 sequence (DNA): TGTGCCAGCAGCCAAGACCAGACTAGCCCTTCCTACGAGCAGTACTTC.

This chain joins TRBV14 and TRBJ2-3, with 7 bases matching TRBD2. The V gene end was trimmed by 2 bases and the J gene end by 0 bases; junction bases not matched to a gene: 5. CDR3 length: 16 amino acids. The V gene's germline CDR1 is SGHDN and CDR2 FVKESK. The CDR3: CASSQISGVSTDTQYF. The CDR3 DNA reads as TGTGCCAGCAGCCAAATCAGCGGGGTGAGCACAGATACGCAGTATTTT.

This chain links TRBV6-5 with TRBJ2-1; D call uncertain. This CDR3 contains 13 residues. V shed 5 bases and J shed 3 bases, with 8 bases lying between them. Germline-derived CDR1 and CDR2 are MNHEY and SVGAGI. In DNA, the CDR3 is TGTGCCAGCAGTACTCTAGTCTACAATGAGCAGTTCTTC. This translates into CASSTLVYNEQFF.

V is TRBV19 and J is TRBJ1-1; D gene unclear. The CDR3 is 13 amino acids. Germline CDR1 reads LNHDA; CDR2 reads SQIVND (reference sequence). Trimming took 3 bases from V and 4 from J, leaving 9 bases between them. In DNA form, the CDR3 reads TGTGCCAGTAGTATTGGGGTGCCCACTGAAGCTTTCTTT. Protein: CASSIGVPTEAFF.

The CDR3 reads CASSQGGRPSYNEQFF. The CDR3 DNA reads as TGTGCCAGCAGCCAAGGCGGGAGGCCTTCCTACAATGAGCAGTTCTTC. The chain joins TRBV14 to TRBJ2-1; TRBD2 aligns across 8 bases. The CDR3 runs to 16 residues. V was pared by 1 base and J by 1 base, with 3 bases of the junction left unmatched. The V gene's germline CDR1 is SGHDN and CDR2 FVKESK.

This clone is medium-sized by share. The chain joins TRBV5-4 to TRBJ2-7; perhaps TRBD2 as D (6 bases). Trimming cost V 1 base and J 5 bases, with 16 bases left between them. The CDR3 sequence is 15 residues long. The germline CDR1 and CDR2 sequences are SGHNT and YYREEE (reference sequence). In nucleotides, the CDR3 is TGTGCCAGCAGCTTGCGGGACGGGAGCAGCCACGAGCAGTACTTC. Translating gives CASSLRDGSSHEQYF.

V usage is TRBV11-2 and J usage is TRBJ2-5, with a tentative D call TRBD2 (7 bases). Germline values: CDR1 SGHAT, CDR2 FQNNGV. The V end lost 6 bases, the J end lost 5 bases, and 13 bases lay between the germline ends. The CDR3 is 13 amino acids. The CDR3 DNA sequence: TGTGCCAGCAGATGGGGGGGCCGGGAGACCCAGTACTTC. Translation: CASRWGGRETQYF.

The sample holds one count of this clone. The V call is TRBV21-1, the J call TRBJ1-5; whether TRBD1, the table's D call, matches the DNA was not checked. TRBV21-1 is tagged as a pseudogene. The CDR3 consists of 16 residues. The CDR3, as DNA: TGTGCCAGCAGCAAAGCGTCGCAGGGGGGAGATCAGCCCCAGCATTTT. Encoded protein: CASSKASQGGDQPQHF.

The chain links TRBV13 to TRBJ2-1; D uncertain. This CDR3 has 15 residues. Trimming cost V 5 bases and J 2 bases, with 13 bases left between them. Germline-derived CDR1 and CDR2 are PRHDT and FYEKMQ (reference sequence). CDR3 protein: CASSPQRTPYNEQFF. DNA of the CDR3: TGTGCCAGCAGCCCCCAGAGAACGCCCTACAATGAGCAGTTCTTC.

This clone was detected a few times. The CDR3 DNA reads as TGTGCCAGCAGCCCTCAGTGGGGCGGGGGGAACACCGGGGAGCTGTTTTTT. This codes for CASSPQWGGGNTGELFF. The rearrangement links TRBV27 to TRBJ2-2; 7 bases are shared with TRBD2. The CDR3 length is 17 residues. V was pared by 6 bases and J by 1 base, with 11 bases of the junction left unmatched. The germline V gene has CDR1 MNHEY and CDR2 SMNVEV (reference sequence).

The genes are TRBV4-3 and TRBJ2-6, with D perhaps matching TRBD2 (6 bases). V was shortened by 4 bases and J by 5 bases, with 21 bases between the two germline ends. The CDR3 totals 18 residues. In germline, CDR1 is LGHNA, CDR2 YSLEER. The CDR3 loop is CASSLSGGSQSRANVLTF. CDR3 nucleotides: TGCGCCAGCAGCCTTTCCGGAGGGTCACAAAGTCGGGCCAACGTCCTGACTTTC.

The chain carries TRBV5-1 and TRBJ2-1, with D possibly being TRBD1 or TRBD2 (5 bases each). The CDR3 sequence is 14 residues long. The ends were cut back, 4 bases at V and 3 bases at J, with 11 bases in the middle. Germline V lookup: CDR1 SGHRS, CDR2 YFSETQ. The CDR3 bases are TGCGCCAGCAGCCTCCGGGACGTCTACAATGAGCAGTTCTTC. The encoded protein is CASSLRDVYNEQFF.

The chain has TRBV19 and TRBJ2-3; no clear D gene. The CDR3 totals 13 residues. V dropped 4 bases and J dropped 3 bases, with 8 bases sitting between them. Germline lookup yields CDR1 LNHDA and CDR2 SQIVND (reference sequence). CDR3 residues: CASSSLVTDTQYF. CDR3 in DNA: TGTGCCAGTAGTAGTCTTGTTACAGATACGCAGTATTTT.

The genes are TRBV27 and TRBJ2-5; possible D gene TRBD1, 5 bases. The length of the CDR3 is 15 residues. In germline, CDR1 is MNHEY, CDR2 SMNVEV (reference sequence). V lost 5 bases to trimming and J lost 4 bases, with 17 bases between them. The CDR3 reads CASSPGRVLRETQYF. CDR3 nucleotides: TGTGCCAGCAGTCCCGGCAGGGTATTGAGAGAGACCCAGTACTTC.

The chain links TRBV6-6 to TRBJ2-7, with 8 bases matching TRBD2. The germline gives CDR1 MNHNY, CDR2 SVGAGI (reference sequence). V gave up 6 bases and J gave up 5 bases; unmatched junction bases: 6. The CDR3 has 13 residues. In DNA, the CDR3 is TGTGCCAGCAGCCCCGGGGGGGTACACGAGCAGTACTTC. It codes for CASSPGGVHEQYF.